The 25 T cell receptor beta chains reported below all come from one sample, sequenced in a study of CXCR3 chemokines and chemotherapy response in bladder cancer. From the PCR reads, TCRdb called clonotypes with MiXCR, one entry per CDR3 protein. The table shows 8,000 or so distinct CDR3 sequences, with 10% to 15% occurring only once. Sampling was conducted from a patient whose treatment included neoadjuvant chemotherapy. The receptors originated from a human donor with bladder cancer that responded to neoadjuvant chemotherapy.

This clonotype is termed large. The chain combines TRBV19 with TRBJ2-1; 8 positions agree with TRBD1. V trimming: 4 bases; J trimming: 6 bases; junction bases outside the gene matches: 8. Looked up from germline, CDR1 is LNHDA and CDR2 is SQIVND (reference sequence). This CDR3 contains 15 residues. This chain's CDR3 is CASSTTGGSSNEQFF. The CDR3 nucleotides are TGTGCCAGTAGTACAACAGGGGGGAGCAGCAATGAGCAGTTCTTC. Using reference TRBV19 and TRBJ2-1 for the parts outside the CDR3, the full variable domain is DGGITQSPKYLFRKEGQNVTLSCEQNLNHDAMYWYRQDPGQGLRLIYYSQIVNDFQKGDIAEGYSVSREKKESFPLTVTSAQKNPTAFYLCASSTTGGSSNEQFFGPGTRLTVL.

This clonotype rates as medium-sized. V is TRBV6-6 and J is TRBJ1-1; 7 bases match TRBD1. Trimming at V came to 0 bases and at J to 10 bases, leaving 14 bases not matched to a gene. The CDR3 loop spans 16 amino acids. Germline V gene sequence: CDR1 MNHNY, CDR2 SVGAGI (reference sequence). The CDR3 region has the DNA TGTGCCAGCAGTTACTCGAGTCCCGACAGGACAGGCCGAGCTTTCTTT. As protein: CASSYSSPDRTGRAFF.

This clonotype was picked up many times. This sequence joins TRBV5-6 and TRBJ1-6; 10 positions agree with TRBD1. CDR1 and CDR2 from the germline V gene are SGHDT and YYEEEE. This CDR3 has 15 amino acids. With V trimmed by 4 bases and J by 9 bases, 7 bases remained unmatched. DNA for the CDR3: TGTGCCAGCAGCGCAGGGACAGGGGTTAGTTCACCCCTCCACTTT. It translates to CASSAGTGVSSPLHF.

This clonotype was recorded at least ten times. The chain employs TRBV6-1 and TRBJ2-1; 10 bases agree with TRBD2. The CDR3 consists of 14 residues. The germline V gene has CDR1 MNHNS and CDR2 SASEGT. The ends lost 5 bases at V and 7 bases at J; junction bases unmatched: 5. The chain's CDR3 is CASSQRGGRNEQFF. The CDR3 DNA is TGTGCCAGCAGTCAGCGGGGGGGCCGGAATGAGCAGTTCTTC.

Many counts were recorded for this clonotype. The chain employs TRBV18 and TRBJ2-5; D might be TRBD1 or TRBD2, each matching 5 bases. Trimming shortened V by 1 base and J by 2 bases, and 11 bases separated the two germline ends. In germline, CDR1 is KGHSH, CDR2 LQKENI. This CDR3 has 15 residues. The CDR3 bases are TGTGCCAGCTCACCACGGGGGAGCCGTCAAGAGACCCAGTACTTC. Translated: CASSPRGSRQETQYF.

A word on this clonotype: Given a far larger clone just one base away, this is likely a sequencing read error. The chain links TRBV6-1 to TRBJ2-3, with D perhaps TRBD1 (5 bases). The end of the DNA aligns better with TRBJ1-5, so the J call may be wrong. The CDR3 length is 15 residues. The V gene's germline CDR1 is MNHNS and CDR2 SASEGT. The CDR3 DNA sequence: TGTGCCAGCAGTTACGGCCTAGCGGACACAGATACGCAGCATTTT. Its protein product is CASSYGLADTDTQHF.

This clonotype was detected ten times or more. CDR3 amino acids: CASRRLAGNTGELFF. CDR3 nucleotides: TGTGCCAGCAGACGACTAGCGGGGAACACCGGGGAGCTGTTTTTT. The chain has TRBV6-1 and TRBJ2-2; 10 nucleotides agree with TRBD2. The CDR3 is 15 amino acids. V shed 6 bases and J 1 base; nucleotides not matched to a gene: 2. In germline, CDR1 is MNHNS, CDR2 SASEGT.

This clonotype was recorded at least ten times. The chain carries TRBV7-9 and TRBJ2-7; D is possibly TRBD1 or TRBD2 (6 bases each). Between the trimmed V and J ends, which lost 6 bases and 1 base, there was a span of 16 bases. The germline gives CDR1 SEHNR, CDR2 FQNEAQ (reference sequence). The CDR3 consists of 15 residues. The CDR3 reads CASRPPGAGSYEQYF. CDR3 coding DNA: TGTGCCAGCAGACCCCCGGGGGCCGGTTCCTACGAGCAGTACTTC.

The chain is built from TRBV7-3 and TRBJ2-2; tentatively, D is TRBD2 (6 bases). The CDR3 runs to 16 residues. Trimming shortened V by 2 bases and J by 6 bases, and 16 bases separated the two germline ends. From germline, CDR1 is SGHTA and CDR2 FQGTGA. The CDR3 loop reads CASSLSGPTSSGELFF. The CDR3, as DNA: TGTGCCAGCAGCTTATCTGGCCCTACTAGCTCCGGGGAGCTGTTTTTT.

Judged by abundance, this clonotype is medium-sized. CDR3 nucleotides: TGTGCCATCGCGGCAGTCCCTAGCACAGATACGCAGTATTTT. This sequence encodes CAIAAVPSTDTQYF. The V call is TRBV10-3, the J call TRBJ2-3; D is uncertain. The V gene lost 8 bases and the J gene lost 0 bases, with 12 bases spanning the gap. This CDR3 comprises 14 residues. The germline gives CDR1 ENHRY, CDR2 SYGVKD.

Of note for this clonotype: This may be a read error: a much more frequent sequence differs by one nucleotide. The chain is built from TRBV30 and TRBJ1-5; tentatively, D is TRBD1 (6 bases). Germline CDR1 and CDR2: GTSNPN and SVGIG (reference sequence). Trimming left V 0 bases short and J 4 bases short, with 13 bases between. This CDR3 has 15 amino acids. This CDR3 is CAWSVGTFINQPQHF. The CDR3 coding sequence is TGTGCCTGGAGTGTGGGGACATTTATTAATCAGCCCCAGCATTTT.

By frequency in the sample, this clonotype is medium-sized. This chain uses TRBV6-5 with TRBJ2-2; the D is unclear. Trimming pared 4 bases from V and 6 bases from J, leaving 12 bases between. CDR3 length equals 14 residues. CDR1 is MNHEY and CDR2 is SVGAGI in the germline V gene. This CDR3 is CASSSSWEPGELFF. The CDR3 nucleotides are TGTGCCAGCAGTTCCTCTTGGGAACCCGGGGAGCTGTTTTTT.

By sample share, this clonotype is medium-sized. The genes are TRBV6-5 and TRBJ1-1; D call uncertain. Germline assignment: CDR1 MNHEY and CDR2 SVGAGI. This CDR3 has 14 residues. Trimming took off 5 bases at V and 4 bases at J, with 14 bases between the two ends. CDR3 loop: CASSAIGGLTEAFF. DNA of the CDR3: TGTGCCAGCAGTGCTATAGGTGGGCTCACTGAAGCTTTCTTT.

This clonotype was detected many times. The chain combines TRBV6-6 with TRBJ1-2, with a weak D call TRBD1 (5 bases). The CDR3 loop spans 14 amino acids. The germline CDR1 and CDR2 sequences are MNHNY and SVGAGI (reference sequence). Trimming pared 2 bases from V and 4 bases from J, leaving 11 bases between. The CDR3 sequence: CASSYGGGTYGYTF. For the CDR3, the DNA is TGTGCCAGCAGTTACGGTGGGGGGACCTATGGCTACACCTTC.

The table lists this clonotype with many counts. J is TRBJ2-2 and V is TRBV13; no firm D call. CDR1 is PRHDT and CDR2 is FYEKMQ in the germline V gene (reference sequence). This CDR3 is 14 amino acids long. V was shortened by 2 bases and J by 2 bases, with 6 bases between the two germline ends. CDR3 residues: CASSLSRNTGELFF. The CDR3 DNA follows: TGTGCCAGCAGCTTAAGCAGAAACACCGGGGAGCTGTTTTTT.

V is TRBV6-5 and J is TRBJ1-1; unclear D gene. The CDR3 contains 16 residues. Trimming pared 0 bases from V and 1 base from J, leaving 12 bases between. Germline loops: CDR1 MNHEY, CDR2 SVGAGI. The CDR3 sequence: CASSYSVVLTNTEAFF. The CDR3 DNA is TGTGCCAGCAGTTACTCGGTCGTACTGACGAACACTGAAGCTTTCTTT.

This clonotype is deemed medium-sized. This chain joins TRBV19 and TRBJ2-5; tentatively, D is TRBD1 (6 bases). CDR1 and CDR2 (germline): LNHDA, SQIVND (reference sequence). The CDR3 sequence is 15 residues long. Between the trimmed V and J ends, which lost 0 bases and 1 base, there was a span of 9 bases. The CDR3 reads CASSIEGARQETQYF. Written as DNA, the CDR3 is TGTGCCAGTAGTATAGAGGGGGCTCGCCAAGAGACCCAGTACTTC.

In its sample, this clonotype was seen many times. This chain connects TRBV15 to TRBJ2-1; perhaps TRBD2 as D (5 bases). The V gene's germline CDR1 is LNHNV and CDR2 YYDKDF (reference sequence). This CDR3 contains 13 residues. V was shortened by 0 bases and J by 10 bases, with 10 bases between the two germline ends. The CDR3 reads CATSRDRGEEQFF. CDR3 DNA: TGTGCCACCAGCAGAGATCGTGGGGAGGAGCAGTTCTTC.

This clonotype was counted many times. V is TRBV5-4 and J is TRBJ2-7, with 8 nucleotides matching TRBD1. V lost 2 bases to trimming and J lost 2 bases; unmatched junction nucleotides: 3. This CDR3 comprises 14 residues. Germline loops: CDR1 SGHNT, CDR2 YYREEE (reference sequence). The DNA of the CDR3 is TGTGCCAGCAGCTTCTCGGACAGGGCCTACGAGCAGTACTTC. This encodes CASSFSDRAYEQYF.

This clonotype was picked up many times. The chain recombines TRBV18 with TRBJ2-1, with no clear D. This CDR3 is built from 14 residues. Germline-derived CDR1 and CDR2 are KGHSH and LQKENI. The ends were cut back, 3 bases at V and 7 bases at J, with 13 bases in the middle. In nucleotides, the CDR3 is TGTGCCAGCTCACCCCTTCCTTTCGGAAATGAGCAGTTCTTC. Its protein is CASSPLPFGNEQFF. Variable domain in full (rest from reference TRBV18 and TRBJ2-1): NAGVMQNPRHLVRRRGQEARLRCSPMKGHSHVYWYRQLPEEGLKFMVYLQKENIIDESGMPKERFSAEFPKEGPSILRIQQVVRGDSAAYFCASSPLPFGNEQFFGPGTRLTVL.

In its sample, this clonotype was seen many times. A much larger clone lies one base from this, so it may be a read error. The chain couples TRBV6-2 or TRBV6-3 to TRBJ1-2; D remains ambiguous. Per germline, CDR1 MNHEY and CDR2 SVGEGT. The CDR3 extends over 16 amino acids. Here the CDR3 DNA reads TGTGCCAGCAGTCTAGCCCCCCGTGACTTACGGACTGGCCACACCTTC. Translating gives CASSLAPRDLRTGHTF.

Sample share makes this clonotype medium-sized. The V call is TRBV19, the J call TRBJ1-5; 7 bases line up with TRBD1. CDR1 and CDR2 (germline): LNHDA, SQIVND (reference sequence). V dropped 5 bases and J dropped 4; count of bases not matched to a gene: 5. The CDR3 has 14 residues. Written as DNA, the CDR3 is TGTGCCAGTAGTTCCTCCAGGGGGAATCAGCCCCAGCATTTT. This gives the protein CASSSSRGNQPQHF.

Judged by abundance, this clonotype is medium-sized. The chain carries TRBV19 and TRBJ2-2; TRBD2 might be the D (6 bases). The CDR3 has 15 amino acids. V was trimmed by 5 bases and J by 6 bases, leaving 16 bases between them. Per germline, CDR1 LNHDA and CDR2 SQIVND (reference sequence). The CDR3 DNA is TGTGCCAGTAGTGCCCCCGGACTACAGTCCGGGGAGCTGTTTTTT. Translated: CASSAPGLQSGELFF.

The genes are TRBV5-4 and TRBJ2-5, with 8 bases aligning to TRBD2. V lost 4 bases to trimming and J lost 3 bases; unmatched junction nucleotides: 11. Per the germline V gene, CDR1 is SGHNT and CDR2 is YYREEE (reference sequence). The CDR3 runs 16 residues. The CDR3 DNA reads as TGTGCCAGCAGCCCGGCTTTTCGGGGGGGCGAAGAGACCCAGTACTTC. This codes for CASSPAFRGGEETQYF.

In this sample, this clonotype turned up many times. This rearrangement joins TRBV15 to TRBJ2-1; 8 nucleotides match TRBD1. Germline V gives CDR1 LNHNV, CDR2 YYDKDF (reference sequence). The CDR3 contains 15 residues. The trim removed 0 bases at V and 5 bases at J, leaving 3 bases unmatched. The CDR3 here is CATSREYRGNNEQFF. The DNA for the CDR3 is TGTGCCACCAGCAGAGAATACAGGGGGAACAATGAGCAGTTCTTC.